Given below is one TCR beta chain in context. No antigen is known for it. No qualities accompany the bases; no much larger clone lies one base away. The library relied on the immunoSEQ multiplex PCR assay. As stored in TCRdb, this immuneACCESS dataset retains in-frame rearrangements with V and J assigned. A fraction of the clones does not appear; measured against another copy, unresolved V genes explain less than half of the discrepancy, and the remainder lacks a known reason. The sample has some 220,000 clones on record, roughly 94% of them singletons. About 1.6% of the sample rests with the top ten. These data belong to a study of control samples from healthy donors and cancer patients (TCRdb year 2020). The germline V gene gives CDR1 as KGHSH and CDR2 as LQKENI. V is reduced by 3 bases and J by 5 bases, leaving a spacing of 7 bases between them. From its cysteine to its phenylalanine, the CDR3 spans 13 amino acids. The read is trimmed to its CDR3 DNA, 39 bases read in frame from base 1.

Recombination joined TRBV18 with TRBJ1-4; TRBD1 is a weak D gene call, 5 bases matching. Sequencing used blood. The receptor comes from a man between 50 and 59 years old in good health. At the DNA level, the sequence is TGTGCCAGCTCACCGGGACGGAATGAAAAACTGTTTTTT. The encoded protein is CASSPGRNEKLFF. The variable domain in full, with residues beyond the CDR3 obtained from the reference TRBV18 and TRBJ1-4 genes, is NAGVMQNPRHLVRRRGQEARLRCSPMKGHSHVYWYRQLPEEGLKFMVYLQKENIIDESGMPKERFSAEFPKEGPSILRIQQVVRGDSAAYFCASSPGRNEKLFFGSGTQLSVL.